This record concerns one T cell receptor (beta chain) sequence. The antigen remains unidentified. This sample was taken from a study of shared clonotypes between healthy human individuals. Points from the study as a whole: Clonotypes shared by all four donors outscored non-shared clonotypes in generation probability.

CDR3 length equals 13 residues. V lost 3 bases, J lost 8 bases, and 5 bases stayed unmatched. Germline lookup yields CDR1 SGDLS and CDR2 YYNGEE. Libraries were prepared by immunoSEQ multiplex PCR; TCRdb keeps only in-frame clonotypes and omits some of them. The top ten hold 0.35% to 0.45% of the sample, which has 2 million to 2.5 million clones, more than 80% seen once. The TCR was taken from a young man in good health. Some clones in this sample may be carry-over from other donors' samples. The J gene is TRBJ1-3, the V gene TRBV9; 7 nucleotides align to TRBD1. Sequenced material: naive CD4+ T cells from PBMCs. Subset reported: CD45RA+ positively selected. CDR3 in DNA: TGTGCCAGCAGCGAAGGGACAGCGGACACCATATATTTT. Its protein is CASSEGTADTIYF.